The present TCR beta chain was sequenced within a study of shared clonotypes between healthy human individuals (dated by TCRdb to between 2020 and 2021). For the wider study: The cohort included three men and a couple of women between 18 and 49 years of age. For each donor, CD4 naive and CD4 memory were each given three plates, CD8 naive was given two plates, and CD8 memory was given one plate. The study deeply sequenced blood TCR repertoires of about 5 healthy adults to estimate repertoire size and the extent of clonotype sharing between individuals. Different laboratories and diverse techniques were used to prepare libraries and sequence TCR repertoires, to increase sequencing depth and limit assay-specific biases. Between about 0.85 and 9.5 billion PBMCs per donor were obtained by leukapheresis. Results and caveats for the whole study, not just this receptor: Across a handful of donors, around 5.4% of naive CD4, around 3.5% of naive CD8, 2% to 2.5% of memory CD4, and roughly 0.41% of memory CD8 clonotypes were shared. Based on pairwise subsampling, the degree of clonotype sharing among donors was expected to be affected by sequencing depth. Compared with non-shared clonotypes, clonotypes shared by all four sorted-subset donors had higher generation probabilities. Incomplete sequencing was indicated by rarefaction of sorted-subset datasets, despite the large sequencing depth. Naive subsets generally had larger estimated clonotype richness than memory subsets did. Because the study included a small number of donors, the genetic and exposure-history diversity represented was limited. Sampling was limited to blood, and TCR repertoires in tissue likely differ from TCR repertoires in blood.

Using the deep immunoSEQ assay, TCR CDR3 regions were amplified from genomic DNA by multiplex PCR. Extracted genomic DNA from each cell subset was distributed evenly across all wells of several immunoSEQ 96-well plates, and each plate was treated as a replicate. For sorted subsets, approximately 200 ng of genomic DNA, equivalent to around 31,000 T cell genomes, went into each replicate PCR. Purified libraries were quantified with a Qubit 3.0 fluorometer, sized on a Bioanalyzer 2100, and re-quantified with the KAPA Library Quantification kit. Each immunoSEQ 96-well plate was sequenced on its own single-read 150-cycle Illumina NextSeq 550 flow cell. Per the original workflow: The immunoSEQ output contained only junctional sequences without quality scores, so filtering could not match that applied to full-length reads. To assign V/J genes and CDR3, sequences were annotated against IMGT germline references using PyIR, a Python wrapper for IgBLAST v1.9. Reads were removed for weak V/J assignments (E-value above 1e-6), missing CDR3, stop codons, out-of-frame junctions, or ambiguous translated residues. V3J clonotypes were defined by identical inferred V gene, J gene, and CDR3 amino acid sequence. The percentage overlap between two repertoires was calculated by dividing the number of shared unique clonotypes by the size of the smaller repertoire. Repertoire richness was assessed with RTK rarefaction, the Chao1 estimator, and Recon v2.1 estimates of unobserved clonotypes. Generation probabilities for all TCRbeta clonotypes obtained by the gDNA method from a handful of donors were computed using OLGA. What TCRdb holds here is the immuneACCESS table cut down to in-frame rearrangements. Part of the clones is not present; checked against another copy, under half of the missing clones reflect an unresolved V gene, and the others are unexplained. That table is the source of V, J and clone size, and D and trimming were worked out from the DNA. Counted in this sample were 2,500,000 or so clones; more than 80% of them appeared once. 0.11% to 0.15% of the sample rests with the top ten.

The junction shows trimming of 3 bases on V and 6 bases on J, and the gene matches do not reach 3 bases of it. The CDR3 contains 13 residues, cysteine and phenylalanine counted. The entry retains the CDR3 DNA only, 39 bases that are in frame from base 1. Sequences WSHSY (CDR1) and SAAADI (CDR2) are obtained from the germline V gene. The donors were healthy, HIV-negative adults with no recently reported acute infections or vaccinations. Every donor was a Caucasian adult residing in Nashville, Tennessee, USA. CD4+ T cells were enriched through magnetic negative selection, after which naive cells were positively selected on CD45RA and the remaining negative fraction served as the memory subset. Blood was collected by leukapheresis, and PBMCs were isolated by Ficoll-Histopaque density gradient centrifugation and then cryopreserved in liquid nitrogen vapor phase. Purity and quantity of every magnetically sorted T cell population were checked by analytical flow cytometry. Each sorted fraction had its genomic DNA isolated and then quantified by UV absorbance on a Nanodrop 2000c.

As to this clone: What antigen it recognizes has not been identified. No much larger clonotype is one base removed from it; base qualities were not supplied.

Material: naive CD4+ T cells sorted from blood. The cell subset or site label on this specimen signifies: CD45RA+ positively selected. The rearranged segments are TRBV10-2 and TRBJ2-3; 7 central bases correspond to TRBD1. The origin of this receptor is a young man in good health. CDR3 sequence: CASSEQGKDTQYF. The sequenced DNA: TGCGCCAGCAGTGAACAGGGGAAGGATACGCAGTATTTT.